This is a list of T cell receptor beta chains from one sample in a study of blood T cell repertoires in COVID-19. The table came from immunoSEQ multiplex PCR; TCRdb's copy has only in-frame clones and leaves some out. The sample records 380,000 or so clones, 86% being singletons. The source material was peripheral blood. Receptors originate from an older woman with COVID-19, enrolled during active disease. Both conserved end residues are part of each CDR3. Each record gives: V gene, clone size, D gene, J gene, CDR3 protein, CDR3 DNA. D genes are given only for firm matches. The size entry is marked missing in some rows and otherwise reads once, few, many or a size class.

v_call: TRBV9
clone_size: -
d_call: -
j_call: TRBJ1-3
cdr3_aa: CASSVVSSGNTIYF
cdr3_nt: TGTGCCAGCAGCGTAGTGAGCTCTGGAAACACCATATATTTT

v_call: TRBV6-1
clone_size: -
d_call: TRBD1
j_call: TRBJ2-2
cdr3_aa: CASSEAQGAYTGELFF
cdr3_nt: TGTGCCAGCAGTGAAGCCCAGGGGGCCTACACCGGGGAGCTGTTTTTT

v_call: TRBV30
clone_size: -
d_call: -
j_call: TRBJ1-2
cdr3_aa: CAWSVQGDYTF
cdr3_nt: TGTGCCTGGAGTGTGCAGGGCGACTACACCTTC

v_call: TRBV21-1
clone_size: -
d_call: -
j_call: TRBJ1-4
cdr3_aa: CASSKDRTGEEKLFF
cdr3_nt: TGTGCCAGCAGCAAAGATCGGACGGGAGAAGAAAAACTGTTTTTT

v_call: TRBV11-2
clone_size: -
d_call: -
j_call: TRBJ1-1
cdr3_aa: CASSSRAGQEAFF
cdr3_nt: TGTGCCAGCAGCTCCCGTGCCGGACAGGAAGCTTTCTTT

v_call: TRBV20-1
clone_size: -
d_call: TRBD2
j_call: TRBJ2-3
cdr3_aa: CSASSGVSSDTQYF
cdr3_nt: TGCAGTGCTAGTAGCGGGGTGTCGTCGGATACGCAGTATTTT

v_call: TRBV20-1
clone_size: -
d_call: TRBD2
j_call: TRBJ2-2
cdr3_aa: CSASGTSITGELFF
cdr3_nt: TGCAGTGCTAGTGGGACTAGCATCACCGGGGAGCTGTTTTTT

v_call: TRBV6-5
clone_size: -
d_call: -
j_call: TRBJ1-5
cdr3_aa: CASSRTQGYGQPQHF
cdr3_nt: TGTGCCAGCAGTCGGACGCAGGGGTATGGCCAGCCCCAGCATTTT

v_call: TRBV7-8
clone_size: -
d_call: -
j_call: TRBJ1-2
cdr3_aa: CASGPIQGVRGYTF
cdr3_nt: TGTGCCAGCGGGCCGATACAGGGTGTTCGTGGCTACACCTTC

v_call: TRBV5-1
clone_size: -
d_call: -
j_call: TRBJ1-2
cdr3_aa: CASSLFQGSDYGYTF
cdr3_nt: TGCGCCAGCAGCTTGTTTCAGGGTTCAGACTATGGCTACACCTTC

v_call: TRBV28
clone_size: -
d_call: -
j_call: TRBJ2-7
cdr3_aa: CASSIWGANHEQYF
cdr3_nt: TGTGCCAGCAGTATTTGGGGCGCGAACCACGAGCAGTACTTC

v_call: TRBV19
clone_size: -
d_call: -
j_call: TRBJ1-1
cdr3_aa: CASSDSRVNTEAFF
cdr3_nt: TGTGCCAGTAGTGACAGTAGGGTGAACACTGAAGCTTTCTTT

v_call: TRBV27
clone_size: -
d_call: -
j_call: TRBJ2-7
cdr3_aa: CASSFGAGVPGREQYF
cdr3_nt: TGTGCCAGCAGTTTTGGGGCCGGAGTCCCCGGGAGAGAGCAGTACTTC

v_call: TRBV6-2/TRBV6-3
clone_size: -
d_call: -
j_call: TRBJ1-2
cdr3_aa: CASSYERGGPTIIWYTF
cdr3_nt: TGTGCCAGCAGTTACGAGCGTGGCGGGCCTACTATTATATGGTACACCTTC

v_call: TRBV11-1
clone_size: -
d_call: -
j_call: TRBJ2-3
cdr3_aa: CASSLRTNTDTQYF
cdr3_nt: TGTGCCAGCAGCCTTAGGACTAACACAGATACGCAGTATTTT

v_call: TRBV6-5
clone_size: -
d_call: -
j_call: TRBJ1-5
cdr3_aa: CASSYGVSNQPQHF
cdr3_nt: TGTGCCAGCAGTTACGGAGTTAGCAATCAGCCCCAGCATTTT

v_call: TRBV20-1
clone_size: -
d_call: TRBD1
j_call: TRBJ1-2
cdr3_aa: CSASGDRDYGYTF
cdr3_nt: TGCAGTGCTAGTGGGGACAGGGACTATGGCTACACCTTC

v_call: TRBV10-3
clone_size: -
d_call: -
j_call: TRBJ1-2
cdr3_aa: CAIRTYGTKAYGYTF
cdr3_nt: TGTGCCATTAGAACCTACGGGACAAAAGCTTATGGCTACACCTTC

v_call: TRBV7-9
clone_size: -
d_call: -
j_call: TRBJ2-5
cdr3_aa: CASSPNSGETQYF
cdr3_nt: TGTGCCAGCAGCCCAAACTCGGGTGAGACCCAGTACTTC

v_call: TRBV30
clone_size: -
d_call: -
j_call: TRBJ2-7
cdr3_aa: CAWSAPPLEQYF
cdr3_nt: TGTGCCTGGAGTGCCCCTCCCCTCGAGCAGTACTTC

v_call: TRBV5-1
clone_size: -
d_call: -
j_call: TRBJ1-1
cdr3_aa: CASSLVQGHTEAFF
cdr3_nt: TGCGCCAGCAGCTTGGTACAGGGCCACACTGAAGCTTTCTTT

v_call: TRBV4-2
clone_size: -
d_call: -
j_call: TRBJ1-5
cdr3_aa: CASSQEQDSNQPQHF
cdr3_nt: TGTGCCAGCAGCCAAGAACAGGATAGCAATCAGCCCCAGCATTTT

v_call: TRBV10-2
clone_size: -
d_call: -
j_call: TRBJ1-1
cdr3_aa: CASSPPSWNTEAFF
cdr3_nt: TGCGCCAGCAGCCCCCCCTCCTGGAACACTGAAGCTTTCTTT

v_call: TRBV7-3
clone_size: -
d_call: TRBD1
j_call: TRBJ1-6
cdr3_aa: CASSKGTGGVDNSPLHF
cdr3_nt: TGTGCCAGCAGCAAAGGGACAGGGGGCGTCGATAATTCACCCCTCCACTTT

v_call: TRBV6-5
clone_size: -
d_call: -
j_call: TRBJ2-7
cdr3_aa: CASKEGNGGFYEQYF
cdr3_nt: TGTGCCAGCAAGGAGGGGAATGGGGGGTTCTACGAGCAGTACTTC

v_call: TRBV7-3
clone_size: -
d_call: -
j_call: TRBJ1-2
cdr3_aa: CASSPQGTENYGYTF
cdr3_nt: TGTGCCAGCAGCCCGCAGGGAACTGAGAACTATGGCTACACCTTC

v_call: TRBV30
clone_size: -
d_call: TRBD2
j_call: TRBJ2-3
cdr3_aa: CASERGGQDTQYF
cdr3_nt: TGTGCCTCAGAGCGGGGGGGGCAGGATACGCAGTATTTT

v_call: TRBV6-2/TRBV6-3
clone_size: once
d_call: -
j_call: TRBJ1-1
cdr3_aa: CASSYPSSGNTEAFF
cdr3_nt: TGTGCCAGCAGTTACCCGAGTTCCGGGAACACTGAAGCTTTCTTT

v_call: TRBV30
clone_size: -
d_call: TRBD1
j_call: TRBJ1-5
cdr3_aa: CAWAGTGGNQPQHF
cdr3_nt: TGTGCCTGGGCCGGGACAGGGGGCAATCAGCCCCAGCATTTT

v_call: TRBV6-6
clone_size: -
d_call: -
j_call: TRBJ2-1
cdr3_aa: CASTGGNEQFF
cdr3_nt: TGTGCCAGCACTGGAGGGAATGAGCAGTTCTTC

v_call: TRBV18
clone_size: -
d_call: TRBD2
j_call: TRBJ2-3
cdr3_aa: CASSPRGTSGDTQYF
cdr3_nt: TGTGCCAGCTCACCACGGGGGACTAGCGGTGATACGCAGTATTTT

v_call: TRBV14
clone_size: -
d_call: -
j_call: TRBJ2-3
cdr3_aa: CASSQATGGVATDTQYF
cdr3_nt: TGTGCCAGCAGCCAAGCCACTGGCGGGGTTGCCACAGATACGCAGTATTTT

v_call: TRBV7-3
clone_size: -
d_call: -
j_call: TRBJ2-5
cdr3_aa: CASSPTLRGGMETQYF
cdr3_nt: TGTGCCAGCAGCCCCACCCTTCGGGGTGGAATGGAGACCCAGTACTTC

v_call: TRBV3-1/TRBV3-2
clone_size: -
d_call: TRBD2
j_call: TRBJ2-2
cdr3_aa: CASSQEGTTNTGELFF
cdr3_nt: TGTGCCAGCAGCCAAGAGGGGACTACTAACACCGGGGAGCTGTTTTTT

v_call: TRBV7-9
clone_size: -
d_call: -
j_call: TRBJ1-1
cdr3_aa: CASSRFSGNTEAFF
cdr3_nt: TGTGCCAGCAGCCGCTTTTCAGGGAACACTGAAGCTTTCTTT

v_call: TRBV7-6
clone_size: -
d_call: -
j_call: TRBJ2-5
cdr3_aa: CASRERPPETQYF
cdr3_nt: TGTGCCAGCAGAGAGCGACCGCCAGAGACCCAGTACTTC

v_call: TRBV7-2
clone_size: -
d_call: -
j_call: TRBJ2-3
cdr3_aa: CASSLENTDTQYF
cdr3_nt: TGTGCCAGCAGCTTGGAGAACACAGATACGCAGTATTTT

v_call: TRBV7-8
clone_size: -
d_call: -
j_call: TRBJ2-2
cdr3_aa: CASSSRAREELFF
cdr3_nt: TGTGCCAGCAGCTCGCGGGCGAGGGAGGAGCTGTTTTTT

v_call: TRBV9
clone_size: -
d_call: -
j_call: TRBJ2-3
cdr3_aa: CASSDPHRGKDTQYF
cdr3_nt: TGTGCCAGCAGTGACCCACACCGGGGTAAAGATACGCAGTATTTT

v_call: TRBV7-8
clone_size: -
d_call: -
j_call: TRBJ1-2
cdr3_aa: CASSRTGFGGYTF
cdr3_nt: TGTGCCAGCAGTAGAACAGGGTTTGGGGGCTACACCTTC

v_call: TRBV4-3
clone_size: -
d_call: -
j_call: TRBJ2-7
cdr3_aa: CASSQEEGYEQYF
cdr3_nt: TGCGCCAGCAGCCAAGAGGAGGGGTACGAGCAGTACTTC

v_call: TRBV4-2
clone_size: -
d_call: TRBD2
j_call: TRBJ2-1
cdr3_aa: CASSQAGVAGSYNEQFF
cdr3_nt: TGTGCCAGCAGCCAAGCGGGAGTAGCGGGCTCCTACAATGAGCAGTTCTTC

v_call: TRBV5-4
clone_size: once
d_call: -
j_call: TRBJ2-7
cdr3_aa: CASSLEPTYEQYF
cdr3_nt: TGTGCCAGCAGCTTGGAACCTACCTACGAGCAGTACTTC

v_call: TRBV7-2
clone_size: -
d_call: -
j_call: TRBJ1-4
cdr3_aa: CASSLSGYTNEKLFF
cdr3_nt: TGTGCCAGCAGCTTATCGGGGTATACTAATGAAAAACTGTTTTTT

v_call: TRBV3-1/TRBV3-2
clone_size: -
d_call: -
j_call: TRBJ1-5
cdr3_aa: CASSYNEQGQPQHF
cdr3_nt: TGTGCCAGCAGCTACAATGAACAGGGACAGCCCCAGCATTTT

v_call: TRBV7-9
clone_size: -
d_call: -
j_call: TRBJ1-3
cdr3_aa: CASTPPSRYSGNTIYF
cdr3_nt: TGTGCCAGCACCCCTCCTTCGAGGTACTCTGGAAACACCATATATTTT

v_call: TRBV7-9
clone_size: -
d_call: -
j_call: TRBJ1-2
cdr3_aa: CASSLATTANYGYTF
cdr3_nt: TGTGCCAGCAGCTTAGCGACGACAGCTAACTATGGCTACACCTTC

v_call: TRBV10-3
clone_size: -
d_call: -
j_call: TRBJ1-2
cdr3_aa: CAIMLGDSGYTF
cdr3_nt: TGTGCCATCATGCTGGGGGACTCTGGCTACACCTTC

v_call: TRBV5-1
clone_size: -
d_call: -
j_call: TRBJ1-4
cdr3_aa: CASSLGQINEKLFF
cdr3_nt: TGCGCCAGCAGCTTGGGACAGATTAATGAAAAACTGTTTTTT